These 21 T cell receptor beta chains share one sample of origin, sequenced in a study of T cells in tuberculosis (dated by TCRdb to between 2018 and 2020). The method was the immunoSEQ multiplex PCR assay. Here the immuneACCESS table is served through TCRdb, limited to in-frame sequences with V and J called. Missing clones are a known gap in these copies; in checked studies unresolved V genes cover under half, and the rest lacks a known reason. A total of approximately 20,000 clones appear in this sample, 97% of them only once. The ten largest clones capture around 6.2% of the sample. Material: PBMCs. All receptors come from a donor between 10 and 35 years old with latent tuberculosis or without tuberculosis infection.

The chain links TRBV5-8 to TRBJ1-4, with 7 bases aligning to TRBD1. With 5 bases clipped from V and 10 bases from J, the junction kept 11 bases outside the gene matches. CDR3 length: 14 amino acids. CDR1 is SGHTS and CDR2 is YDEGEE in the germline V gene. The CDR3 DNA reads as TGTGCCAGCAGGTACCCTCGACGACAGGGAAAACTGTTTTTT. Its translation: CASRYPRRQGKLFF.

To note about this clone: The same CDR3 is also encoded by other DNA sequences in this sample. This rearrangement joins TRBV6-5 to TRBJ1-4, with a possible D match to TRBD1 (6 bases). Looked up from germline, CDR1 is MNHEY and CDR2 is SVGAGI. The CDR3 runs to 15 residues. V gave up 2 bases and J gave up 2 bases, with 9 bases separating them. CDR3 DNA sequence: TGTGCCAGCAGTTACGGGGGGGCGACTAATGAAAAACTGTTTTTT. Translated, it gives CASSYGGATNEKLFF.

The J gene is TRBJ2-2, the V gene TRBV10-3; 10 bases are shared with TRBD1. This CDR3 contains 15 residues. Trimming cost V 8 bases and J 4 bases; bases outside gene matches: 7. Germline V gene lookup returns CDR1 ENHRY and CDR2 SYGVKD. CDR3 in amino acids: CAILTGQGSTGELFF. CDR3 nucleotide sequence: TGTGCCATCTTAACGGGACAGGGGAGCACCGGGGAGCTGTTTTTT.

The chain is built from TRBV9 and TRBJ2-7, with D perhaps TRBD1 (6 bases). V lost 0 bases and J lost 2, with 18 bases in between. This CDR3 has 17 amino acids. CDR1 SGDLS and CDR2 YYNGEE come from the germline V gene. The CDR3 nucleotides are TGTGCCAGCAGCGTAGGGGAAGTGGGGGCTGGAACCTACGAGCAGTACTTC. Its protein is CASSVGEVGAGTYEQYF.

This clone was detected only once. For the CDR3, the DNA is TGCGCCAGCAGCTTAGGGCAGGGGATTGCAACTAATGAAAAACTGTTTTTT. Translating it yields CASSLGQGIATNEKLFF. The V call is TRBV5-1, the J call TRBJ1-4; D perhaps matches TRBD1 (6 bases). Trimming stripped 2 bases from V and 0 bases from J, with 14 bases between. The CDR3 sequence is 17 residues long. Germline CDR1 reads SGHRS; CDR2 reads YFSETQ.

This sequence joins TRBV13 and TRBJ1-5; TRBD1 aligns across 8 bases. The CDR3 is 14 amino acids. Germline V gene sequence: CDR1 PRHDT, CDR2 FYEKMQ (reference sequence). The ends lost 5 bases at V and 7 bases at J; junction bases unmatched: 7. CDR3 loop: CASSTGQGGQPQHF. In DNA form, the CDR3 reads TGTGCCAGCAGCACCGGACAGGGCGGGCAGCCCCAGCATTTT. Variable domain in full (rest from reference TRBV13 and TRBJ1-5): AAGVIQSPRHLIKEKRETATLKCYPIPRHDTVYWYQQGPGQDPQFLISFYEKMQSDKGSIPDRFSAQQFSDYHSELNMSSLELGDSALYFCASSTGQGGQPQHFGDGTRLSIL.

The rearrangement links TRBV5-1 to TRBJ2-5, with no clear D. This CDR3 region has 13 residues. Trimming shortened V by 4 bases and J by 5 bases, and 12 bases separated the two germline ends. Germline CDR1 is SGHRS and CDR2 is YFSETQ. Written as DNA, the CDR3 is TGCGCCAGCAGCCACAGTTATACGGAGACCCAGTACTTC. Its protein product is CASSHSYTETQYF. Full variable domain (remainder filled in from reference TRBV5-1 and TRBJ2-5): KAGVTQTPRYLIKTRGQQVTLSCSPISGHRSVSWYQQTPGQGLQFLFEYFSETQRNKGNFPGRFSGRQFSNSRSEMNVSTLELGDSALYLCASSHSYTETQYFGPGTRLLVL.

The chain couples TRBV6-4 to TRBJ2-2; 8 bases line up with TRBD1. CDR1 is MRHNA and CDR2 is SNTAGT in the germline V gene. After removal of 2 bases from V and 4 bases from J, the junction contained 6 bases not matched to a gene. CDR3 length equals 16 residues. CDR3 region: CASSDGGRGRTGELFF. Written as DNA, the CDR3 is TGTGCCAGCAGTGACGGGGGCAGGGGGCGCACCGGGGAGCTGTTTTTT.

V and J are TRBV19 and TRBJ2-7, with TRBD2 as a possible D gene (6 bases). The length of the CDR3 is 14 residues. V was pared by 0 bases and J by 6 bases, with 12 bases between. Germline values: CDR1 LNHDA, CDR2 SQIVND (reference sequence). The CDR3 is CASSIERGFGEQYF. The CDR3 nucleotides read TGTGCCAGTAGTATAGAGCGGGGTTTCGGCGAGCAGTACTTC.

The chain is built from TRBV11-2 and TRBJ1-5, with a possible D match to TRBD1 (6 bases). Germline V gives CDR1 SGHAT, CDR2 FQNNGV. This CDR3 is built from 18 residues. Trimming took off 1 base at V and 3 bases at J, with 19 bases between the two ends. CDR3 residues: CASSLGSLWEGDNQPQHF. CDR3 nucleotide sequence: TGTGCCAGCAGCTTAGGTAGTTTGTGGGAGGGGGACAATCAGCCCCAGCATTTT.

J is TRBJ1-2 and V is TRBV11-3, with 7 bases identical to TRBD1. The CDR3 is 16 amino acids. Losses at the gene ends were 4 bases for V and 1 base for J; bases not matched to a gene: 9. Germline V gene sequence: CDR1 SGHNT, CDR2 YENEEA. The CDR3, as DNA: TGTGCCAGCAGCTCTTGGGACGGGACAGTTAACTATGGCTACACCTTC. Its translation: CASSSWDGTVNYGYTF.

The chain has TRBV30 and TRBJ2-3; possibly TRBD1 for D (6 bases). The CDR3 is 11 amino acids. Germline V gives CDR1 GTSNPN, CDR2 SVGIG (reference sequence). The germline V and J ends were trimmed by 4 bases and 9 bases, with 11 bases remaining between them. This CDR3 is CAWIRGQTQYF. As DNA, the CDR3 is TGTGCCTGGATCAGGGGACAAACGCAGTATTTT.

The chain is built from TRBV6-5 and TRBJ2-7, with 8 bases lining up with TRBD1. The CDR3 is made up of 16 amino acids. With 4 bases clipped from V and 6 bases from J, the junction kept 14 bases outside the gene matches. Germline assignment: CDR1 MNHEY and CDR2 SVGAGI. In nucleotides, the CDR3 is TGTGCCAGCAGTTTCCTAGGACAGGGAACGGGACTCGAGCAGTACTTC. It translates to CASSFLGQGTGLEQYF.

This clone was seen only once. The chain employs TRBV10-3 and TRBJ2-5; the D gene is possibly TRBD2 (6 bases). V lost 4 bases to trimming and J lost 1 base, with 16 bases between them. The CDR3 totals 16 residues. CDR1 is ENHRY, CDR2 SYGVKD, per germline. The CDR3 nucleotides are TGTGCCATCAGTGGCTGGGGAGCGGGCATCCAAGAGACCCAGTACTTC. Amino acids: CAISGWGAGIQETQYF.

The rearrangement uses TRBV6-1 and TRBJ2-1; weak D call: TRBD1 (5 bases). CDR1 and CDR2 from the germline V gene are MNHNS and SASEGT. The V gene lost 7 bases and the J gene lost 5 bases, with 18 bases spanning the gap. CDR3 length: 15 amino acids. The DNA for the CDR3 is TGTGCCAGCAAGTATGGGGCTACCGCTAACAATGAGCAGTTCTTC. This sequence encodes CASKYGATANNEQFF.

V usage is TRBV27 and J usage is TRBJ1-1; D is uncertain. V lost 4 bases and J 3 bases, leaving 18 bases between the germline ends. The CDR3 has 16 residues. Germline V CDR1 and CDR2: MNHEY, SMNVEV (reference sequence). This CDR3 is CASSSTERARYTEAFF. The CDR3 DNA is TGTGCCAGCAGTTCAACGGAACGTGCTAGGTACACTGAAGCTTTCTTT.

The chain links TRBV5-1 to TRBJ2-1, with D possibly being TRBD2 (6 bases). The CDR3 is 15 residues long. Germline-derived CDR1 and CDR2 are SGHRS and YFSETQ. Trimming removed 1 base at V and 7 bases at J, with 15 bases between. CDR3 in DNA: TGCGCCAGCAGCTTGAATTCCGCGGGAACTAATGAGCAGTTCTTC. Residues: CASSLNSAGTNEQFF.

The chain links TRBV5-4 to TRBJ2-7; maybe TRBD1 (5 bases). The CDR3 is made up of 19 amino acids. Germline CDR1 SGHNT, CDR2 YYREEE (reference sequence). V was pared by 3 bases and J by 0 bases, with 25 bases between. This CDR3 reads CASSYVSSPGQGFSYEQYF. The DNA of the CDR3 is TGTGCCAGCAGCTACGTATCAAGCCCAGGGCAGGGCTTCTCCTACGAGCAGTACTTC.

This clone was seen once. This chain connects TRBV19 to TRBJ1-1; D call uncertain. The germline V gene encodes CDR1 LNHDA and CDR2 SQIVND (reference sequence). CDR3 size: 13 residues. Trimming took 5 bases from V and 1 from J, leaving 8 bases between them. The CDR3 DNA follows: TGTGCCAGTAGTCCCGTGAGGAACACTGAAGCTTTCTTT. Amino acid sequence: CASSPVRNTEAFF. Full variable domain (missing parts from reference TRBV19 and TRBJ1-1): DGGITQSPKYLFRKEGQNVTLSCEQNLNHDAMYWYRQDPGQGLRLIYYSQIVNDFQKGDIAEGYSVSREKKESFPLTVTSAQKNPTAFYLCASSPVRNTEAFFGQGTRLTVV.

This clone has only one observation. V is TRBV10-3 and J is TRBJ1-5, with 9 bases identical to TRBD1. Germline CDR1 and CDR2: ENHRY and SYGVKD. The ends lost 9 bases at V and 1 base at J; junction bases unmatched: 4. This CDR3 is built from 14 residues. As DNA, the CDR3 is TGTGCCATACAGGACAGGGGAAGCAATCAGCCCCAGCATTTT. Protein product: CAIQDRGSNQPQHF.

This sequence joins TRBV5-1 and TRBJ2-5; D perhaps matches TRBD1 (6 bases). This CDR3 spans 13 amino acids. The germline CDR1 and CDR2 sequences are SGHRS and YFSETQ. The V end was cut by 4 bases, the J end by 6 bases, with 13 bases between. In DNA, the CDR3 is TGCGCCAGCAGCGACACAGGGATGAAGACCCAGTACTTC. As protein: CASSDTGMKTQYF.